Listed here is a single T cell receptor (beta chain). Its antigen is not identified. Profiling relied on immunoSEQ multiplex PCR, and the TCRdb table lists in-frame clones only, not all of them. The sample holds some 150,000 clones, 90% seen once. The data were taken from a study of T cell responses to AZD1222 COVID-19 vaccine. Whole-study results and caveats: Spike-specific TCR breadth and depth went up after people got two AZD1222 doses.

The CDR3 consists of 14 residues. V was pared by 4 bases and J by 3 bases, with 6 bases of the junction left unmatched. Germline V CDR1 and CDR2: MDHEN, SYDVKM. The chain links TRBV28 to TRBJ2-7, with 7 nucleotides matching TRBD1. This material consisted of peripheral blood, taken on day 0 of AZD1222 vaccination. This sequence was found in an adult in good health. The CDR3 DNA is TGTGCCAGCAGTTCGTACAGGGGTAACTACGAGCAGTACTTC. This translates into CASSSYRGNYEQYF.